This TCR beta chain was captured by sequencing in a study of regulatory T cells in long-lasting Graves disease. To make TCR beta libraries, researchers used iRepertoire HTBI primers and Arm-PCR of CDR3 regions. TCRdb processed the multiplex PCR reads anew with MiXCR; each CDR3 protein has one entry. The top ten hold roughly 8.9% of the sample, which has about half a million distinct CDR3 sequences, around 11% seen once. This clonotype was observed a handful of times. Time point defined: newly diagnosed GD, antithyroid drugs for less than 3 months. PBMCs provided the RNA from which the TCR library was made. The CDR3 is 13 amino acids. Germline assignment: CDR1 SQVTM and CDR2 ANQGSEA. The V and J ends lost 7 bases and 6 bases, in that order; junction bases with no gene match: 6. The same sample was also used in a study of T cells in Graves' hyperthyroidism and ophthalmopathy.

The chain has TRBV29-1 and TRBJ2-3; 11 positions agree with TRBD2. This specimen was peripheral blood mononuclear cells (PBMCs), taken at new diagnosis, from a patient treated with antithyroid drugs. This clonotype originated in a woman aged 25 to 39 with Graves disease. The CDR3 protein is CSARTSGLDTQYF. CDR3 coding DNA: TGCAGCGCCCGGACTAGCGGGCTGGATACGCAGTATTTT.